The clone carrying this TCR beta chain was seen a single time. Only in-frame clones appear in the TCRdb table, and some are missing; sequencing was by immunoSEQ multiplex PCR. The repertoire holds some 240,000 clones, approximately 83% seen once, with about 3.3% in the top ten. These data come from a study of blood T cell repertoires in COVID-19. Trimming took 0 bases from V and 0 from J; bases not matched to a gene: 13. The CDR3 extends over 19 amino acids. The germline V gene encodes CDR1 SGHDT and CDR2 YYEEEE. This receptor was identified in a woman in her thirties or forties with acute COVID-19. The sequenced sample consisted of PBMCs or T cells enriched from blood (not recorded which). The rearrangement links TRBV5-6 to TRBJ2-5, with 8 nucleotides matching TRBD2. The CDR3 bases are TGTGCCAGCAGCTTGGGGGGCTTGGTAGCGGGACCTTACCAAGAGACCCAGTACTTC. As protein: CASSLGGLVAGPYQETQYF.